The 15 T cell receptor beta chains listed next were all sequenced from one sample in a study of cytomegalovirus exposure and HLA in healthy donors. The PCR was carried out with 60 Vbeta primers and 13 Jbeta primers. The method was immunoSEQ multiplex PCR; TCRdb's version includes in-frame clones alone and lacks a portion of them. The table lists about 250,000 clones, about three quarters of them singletons. Input material: PBMCs. The receptors were sampled from a boy aged 5 to 17 in good health and CMV-seronegative.

This clone was detected only a few times. This chain connects TRBV10-1 to TRBJ1-1, with TRBD1 identical over 9 bases. Germline V gene data show CDR1 as WNHNN and CDR2 as SYGVQD (reference sequence). Losses at the gene ends were 3 bases for V and 4 bases for J; bases not matched to a gene: 12. The CDR3 sequence is 17 residues long. This chain's CDR3 is CASSDPTGGGPATEAFF. In DNA, the CDR3 is TGCGCCAGCAGTGACCCGACAGGGGGGGGTCCAGCCACTGAAGCTTTCTTT.

This chain links TRBV6-5 with TRBJ2-1; 9 bases are a match to TRBD2. V trimming: 7 bases; J trimming: 5 bases; junction bases outside the gene matches: 9. The CDR3 length is 15 residues. Looked up from germline, CDR1 is MNHEY and CDR2 is SVGAGI. Here the CDR3 reads CASTKTSGRNNEQFF. The CDR3 coding sequence is TGTGCCAGCACTAAGACTAGCGGTCGCAACAATGAGCAGTTCTTC.

V is TRBV4-1 and J is TRBJ2-1, with D maybe TRBD2 (7 bases). The CDR3 has 16 residues. V was cut by 1 base and J by 0 bases, with 10 bases left in between. The V gene's germline CDR1 is MGHRA and CDR2 YSYEKL. The CDR3 DNA reads as TGCGCCAGCAGCCAAGGGAGGGGGGGCTCCTACAATGAGCAGTTCTTC. Translating gives CASSQGRGGSYNEQFF.

The chain combines TRBV2 with TRBJ2-7; D is perhaps TRBD1 (5 bases). Germline V gene lookup returns CDR1 SNHLY and CDR2 FYNNEI. The germline V and J ends were trimmed by 8 bases and 4 bases, with 15 bases remaining between them. The CDR3 contains 13 residues. The CDR3 coding sequence is TGTGCCAGCGTGCGACAGACCCTTTACGAGCAGTACTTC. It translates to CASVRQTLYEQYF.

This chain uses TRBV7-2 with TRBJ2-1; 12 nucleotides align to TRBD2. CDR3 length equals 15 residues. The V gene's germline CDR1 is SGHTA and CDR2 FQGNSA. Trimming cost V 5 bases and J 7 bases; bases outside gene matches: 6. CDR3 DNA sequence: TGTGCCAGCAGCAGCACTAGCGGGAGGAAGAATGAGCAGTTCTTC. This sequence encodes CASSSTSGRKNEQFF.

CDR3 DNA sequence: TGTGCCAGCAGTGAGGGCCCACTAGCGGGGAATGAGCAGTTCTTC. It specifies CASSEGPLAGNEQFF. This chain links TRBV6-1 with TRBJ2-1; 10 bases are shared with TRBD2. In germline, CDR1 is MNHNS, CDR2 SASEGT. J was trimmed by 7 bases and V by 3 bases; bases with no gene match: 6. The CDR3 has 15 amino acids.

In the case of this clone: This same CDR3 is encoded by further DNA sequences in the sample. DNA for the CDR3: TGTGCCAGCAAGCACTCGCGGGGGGGAATGGGTAATGAGCAGTTCTTC. This gives the protein CASKHSRGGMGNEQFF. This rearrangement joins TRBV27 to TRBJ2-1, with 9 bases matching TRBD2. The V gene end was trimmed by 7 bases and the J gene end by 7 bases; junction bases not matched to a gene: 14. The germline V gene encodes CDR1 MNHEY and CDR2 SMNVEV (reference sequence). This CDR3 region has 16 residues.

This clone was recorded a few times. The V call is TRBV11-3, the J call TRBJ2-7; TRBD1 matches at 8 bases. The germline gives CDR1 SGHNT, CDR2 YENEEA. The CDR3 loop spans 14 amino acids. Trimming cost V 3 bases and J 7 bases; bases outside gene matches: 8. CDR3 region: CASSFDRGLNEQYF. The CDR3 nucleotides are TGTGCCAGCAGCTTCGACAGGGGACTGAATGAGCAGTACTTC.

The rearrangement links TRBV19 to TRBJ1-1; maybe TRBD1 (5 bases). Trimming cost V 6 bases and J 5 bases, with 7 bases left between them. CDR1 and CDR2 (germline): LNHDA, SQIVND (reference sequence). CDR3 length: 11 amino acids. The CDR3 DNA reads as TGTGCCAGTAGCGGGGGGACTGAAGCTTTCTTT. Translation gives CASSGGTEAFF.

This clone was recorded a few times. CDR3 in amino acids: CASSQDTAAVGGYTF. CDR3 in DNA: TGCGCCAGCAGCCAAGATACGGCGGCCGTTGGTGGCTACACCTTC. The chain couples TRBV4-1 to TRBJ1-2; D ambiguous. CDR1 is MGHRA, CDR2 YSYEKL, per germline. This CDR3 has 15 amino acids. Trimming shortened V by 0 bases and J by 7 bases, and 15 bases separated the two germline ends.

In this sample, this clone turned up a few times. The rearrangement links TRBV4-1 to TRBJ1-1; D perhaps matches TRBD1 (5 bases). V was trimmed by 2 bases and J by 4 bases, leaving 11 bases between them. Germline CDR1 and CDR2: MGHRA and YSYEKL. The CDR3 consists of 14 residues. CDR3 in DNA: TGCGCCAGCAGCCAACCCGTGACAGTCACTGAAGCTTTCTTT. It specifies CASSQPVTVTEAFF.

Notes on this clone: At one of its ends the junction is not consistent with the germline gene, which may arise from a read error. V gene TRBV7-9 combines with J gene TRBJ1-4, with D hard to call. CDR1 SEHNR and CDR2 FQNEAQ come from the germline V gene (reference sequence). The CDR3 consists of 15 residues. The CDR3 loop is CSSSLAVAMDEKLFF. The CDR3 DNA reads TGTTCCAGCAGCTTAGCGGTGGCAATGGATGAAAAACTGTTTTTT.

This chain joins TRBV2 and TRBJ1-2; 7 positions agree with TRBD1. Losses at the gene ends were 10 bases for V and 3 bases for J; bases not matched to a gene: 2. CDR1 is SNHLY and CDR2 is FYNNEI in the germline V gene. The CDR3 covers 11 residues. The CDR3 spells CATGQDYGYTF. The CDR3 bases are TGTGCCACTGGACAGGACTATGGCTACACCTTC.

V and J are TRBV6-5 and TRBJ1-2; D might be TRBD1 (6 bases). Germline V gene sequence: CDR1 MNHEY, CDR2 SVGAGI. Trimming removed 5 bases from V and 4 bases from J, with 11 bases in between. This CDR3 is 13 amino acids long. Here the CDR3 DNA reads TGTGCCAGCAGTACCTCAGGGGTCTATGGCTACACCTTC. It is translated as CASSTSGVYGYTF.

This sequence joins TRBV19 and TRBJ2-4, with D maybe TRBD2 (5 bases). The CDR3 is 14 amino acids. Germline CDR1 LNHDA, CDR2 SQIVND (reference sequence). V was shortened by 3 bases and J by 8 bases, with 14 bases between the two germline ends. The CDR3 DNA reads TGTGCCAGTAGTATCGTGGCTGAGAGGGACATTCAGTACTTC. It encodes CASSIVAERDIQYF.